The entry below gives a single TCR beta chain sequence along with its context. Antigen: not known. Germline CDR1 is LGHDT and CDR2 is YNNKEL (reference sequence). The V gene lost 2 bases and the J gene lost 0 bases, with 16 bases spanning the gap. CDR3 length equals 17 residues. The sample is drawn from a study of T-cell reconstitution after alpha-beta-depleted transplantation in children. Regarding the study as a whole: Reportedly, only several hundred clones from non-depleted graft cells drove alpha-beta T-cell counts at about two months.

Unique molecular identifiers were used to barcode this TCRbeta library. TCRdb re-called the PCR reads with MiXCR, one entry per CDR3 protein. This table holds just over 950,000 distinct CDR3 sequences, about 30% found once. The sequencing used PBMCs, mostly from graft donor cells, collected 360 days after TCRalphabeta/CD19-depleted stem cell transplant. The origin of this receptor is a boy younger than two who had a stem cell transplant for SCID, so the T cells may come from the graft donor. The V call is TRBV3-1, the J call TRBJ2-5; maybe TRBD1 (7 bases). CDR3 sequence: CASSQRRDSHNQETQYF. The CDR3 DNA sequence: TGTGCCAGCAGCCAAAGGCGGGACAGTCATAACCAAGAGACCCAGTACTTC.